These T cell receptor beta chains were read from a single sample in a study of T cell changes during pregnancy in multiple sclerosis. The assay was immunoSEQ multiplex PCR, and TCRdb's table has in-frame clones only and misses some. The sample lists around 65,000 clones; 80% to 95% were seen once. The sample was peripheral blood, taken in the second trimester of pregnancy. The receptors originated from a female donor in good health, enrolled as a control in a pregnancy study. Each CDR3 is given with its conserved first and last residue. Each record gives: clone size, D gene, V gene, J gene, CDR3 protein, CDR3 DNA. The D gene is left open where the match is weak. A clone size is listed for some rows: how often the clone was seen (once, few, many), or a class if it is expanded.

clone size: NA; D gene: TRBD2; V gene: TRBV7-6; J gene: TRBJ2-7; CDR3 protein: CASSPQTSGRVEQYF; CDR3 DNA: TGTGCCAGCAGCCCCCAGACGAGCGGGAGGGTCGAGCAGTACTTC
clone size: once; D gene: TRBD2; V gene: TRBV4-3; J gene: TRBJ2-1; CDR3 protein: CASSQAPGTSGYNEQFF; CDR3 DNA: TGCGCCAGCAGCCAAGCCCCCGGGACTAGCGGGTACAATGAGCAGTTCTTC
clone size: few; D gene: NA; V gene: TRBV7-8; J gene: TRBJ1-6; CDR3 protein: CASSLQVLNSPLHF; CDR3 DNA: TGTGCCAGCAGCTTACAGGTCTTAAATTCACCCCTCCACTTT
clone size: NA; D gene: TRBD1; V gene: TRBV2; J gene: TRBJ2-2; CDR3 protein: CASSPQGSGGELFF; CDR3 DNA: TGTGCCAGCAGTCCACAGGGGTCGGGCGGGGAGCTGTTTTTT
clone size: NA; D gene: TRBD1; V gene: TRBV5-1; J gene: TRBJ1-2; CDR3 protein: CASSTGDRFYGYTF; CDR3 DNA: TGCGCCAGCAGCACCGGGGACAGGTTTTATGGCTACACCTTC
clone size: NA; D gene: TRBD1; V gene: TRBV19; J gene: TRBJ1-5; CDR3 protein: CASSRQGLSNQPQHF; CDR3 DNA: TGTGCCAGTAGCCGACAGGGCCTTAGCAATCAGCCCCAGCATTTT
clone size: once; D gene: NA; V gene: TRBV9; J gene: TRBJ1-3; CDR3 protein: CASSTRPGNTIYF; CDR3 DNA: TGTGCCAGCAGTACGCGGCCCGGAAACACCATATATTTT
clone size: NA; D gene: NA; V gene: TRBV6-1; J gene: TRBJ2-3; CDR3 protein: CASRRQGVRDTQYF; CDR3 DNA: TGTGCCAGCAGGCGACAAGGGGTCAGGGATACGCAGTATTTT
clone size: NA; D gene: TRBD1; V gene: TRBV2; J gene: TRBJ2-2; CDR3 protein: CASTWDRVNTGELFF; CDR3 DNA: TGTGCCAGCACTTGGGACAGGGTGAACACCGGGGAGCTGTTTTTT
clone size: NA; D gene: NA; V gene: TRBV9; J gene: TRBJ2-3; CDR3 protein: CASSPQDSPDTQYF; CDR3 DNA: TGTGCCAGCAGCCCCCAAGACTCCCCCGATACGCAGTATTTT
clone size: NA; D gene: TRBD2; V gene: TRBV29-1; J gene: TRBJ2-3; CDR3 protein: CSVSSGSTDTQYF; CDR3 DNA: TGCAGCGTCTCTAGCGGGAGCACAGATACGCAGTATTTT
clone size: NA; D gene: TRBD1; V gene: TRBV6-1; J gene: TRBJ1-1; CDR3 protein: CASSSTGTGSTEAFF; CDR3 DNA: TGTGCCAGCAGTTCGACCGGGACAGGGTCCACTGAAGCTTTCTTT
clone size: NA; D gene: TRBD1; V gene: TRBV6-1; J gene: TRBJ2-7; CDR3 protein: CASITGTGVFYEQYF; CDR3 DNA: TGTGCCAGCATCACCGGGACAGGGGTTTTCTACGAGCAGTACTTC
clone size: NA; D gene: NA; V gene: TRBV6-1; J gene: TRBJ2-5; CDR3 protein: CASSPRGGPEETQYF; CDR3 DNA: TGTGCCAGCAGTCCACGTGGGGGCCCTGAGGAGACCCAGTACTTC
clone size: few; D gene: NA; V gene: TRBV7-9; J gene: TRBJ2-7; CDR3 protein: CASSLNTRTYGIYEQYF; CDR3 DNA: TGTGCCAGCAGCTTAAATACCCGGACATACGGAATCTACGAGCAGTACTTC
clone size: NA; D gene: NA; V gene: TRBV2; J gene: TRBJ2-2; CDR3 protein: CASSEVFGGQTGELFF; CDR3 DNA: TGTGCCAGCAGTGAAGTCTTCGGCGGGCAAACCGGGGAGCTGTTTTTT